Reported below is one T cell receptor (beta chain). The data were taken from a study of blood T cell repertoires in COVID-19. For the study at large: Italy, Spain and the United States were the sources of the convalescent and acute COVID-19 samples. PBMCs, B-cell-depleted T cells, or T cells were the source of the cDNA or gDNA that made up the material.

Authors' data handling: Scientists estimated how many nucleated cells there were by amplifying reference gene primers. The method was immunoSEQ multiplex PCR; TCRdb's version includes in-frame clones alone and lacks a portion of them. That table supplies the V and J calls and clone size; D and trimming were determined from the DNA. The data show about 63,000 clones, around nine tenths seen once. The CDR3 covers 13 residues. From germline, CDR1 is KGHSH and CDR2 LQKENI. Trimming cost V 6 bases and J 3 bases, with 12 bases left between them. The sequence derives from a woman over 75 with acute or convalescent COVID-19. The J gene is TRBJ2-7, the V gene TRBV18; D remains ambiguous. The sample was peripheral blood. The CDR3 region is CASSPTEHYEQYF. The CDR3, as DNA: TGTGCCAGCTCCCCAACAGAACACTACGAGCAGTACTTC. The variable domain in full, completed from reference TRBV18 and TRBJ2-7, reads NAGVMQNPRHLVRRRGQEARLRCSPMKGHSHVYWYRQLPEEGLKFMVYLQKENIIDESGMPKERFSAEFPKEGPSILRIQQVVRGDSAAYFCASSPTEHYEQYFGPGTRLTVT.